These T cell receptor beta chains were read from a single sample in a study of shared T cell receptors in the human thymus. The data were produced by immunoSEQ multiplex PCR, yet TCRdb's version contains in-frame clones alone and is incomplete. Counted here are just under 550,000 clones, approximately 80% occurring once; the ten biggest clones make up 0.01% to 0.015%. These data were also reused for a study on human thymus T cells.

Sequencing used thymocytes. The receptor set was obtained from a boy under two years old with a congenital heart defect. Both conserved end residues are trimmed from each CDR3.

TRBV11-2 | ASSLNISGRYSYEQY
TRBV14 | ASSQELAGLQETQY
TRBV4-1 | ASSQRPGLAGETQY
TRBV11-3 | ASSAALAGDRNEQF
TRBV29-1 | SGPSGRFVKNIQY
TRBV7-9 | ASSSRGAVETQY
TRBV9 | ASSPILRDHYTGELF
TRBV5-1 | ASSPLQQKMNTEAF
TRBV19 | ASSIRGEPQH
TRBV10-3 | AISGPPRVAGGLGEQY
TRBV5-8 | ASSLAAGGTEAF
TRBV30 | AWRIVGVETQY
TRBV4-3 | ASSQVPRRDTGELF
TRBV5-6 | ASSLKGRVRYNEQF
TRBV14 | ASSQDLTPLAGGPNEQF
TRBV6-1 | ASSEAATGRGYT
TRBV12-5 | ASGLAYIRGQNTEAF
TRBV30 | ALVTYSSGTGFPYEQY
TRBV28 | ASSPFGFGAGTGELF
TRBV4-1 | ASSQDEAVSYEQY
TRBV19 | ASSETNPYEQY
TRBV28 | ASRDRGQGLLAGVNTGELF
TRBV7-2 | ASRAQGRAGGSREQY
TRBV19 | ARVGGYSNQPQH
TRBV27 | ASHPGQGGHEQY
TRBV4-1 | ASSELAGDVYEQY
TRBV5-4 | ASSPGHHGYT
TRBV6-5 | ASSYISSYNEQF
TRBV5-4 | ASSWGGNRGKQY
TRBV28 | ASSPSPDEREGLSSYNEQF
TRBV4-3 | ASSQAPGLAGGGSYNEQF
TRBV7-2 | ASSLDGGRGRGQPQH
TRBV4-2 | ASSQAIGDIYEQY
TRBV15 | ATSRSFSATAGNTIY
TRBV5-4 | ASWRERGCVQETQY
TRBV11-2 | ASSPRDRDNYGYT
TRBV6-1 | ASSEAHIGGTALNYGYT
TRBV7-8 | ASSLATPNTEAF
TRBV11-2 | ASSPRAWVDNTEAF
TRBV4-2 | ASSRQALANTGELF
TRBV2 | ASRARGANRTDTQY
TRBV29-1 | SVEGRLGETQY
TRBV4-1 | ASSHSGTSGPTYEQY
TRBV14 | ASSEGTSGSCDTQY
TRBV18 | ASSPAGTTAGNTIY
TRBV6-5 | ASKGGRLYNEQF
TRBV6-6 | ASSYGTVGTDTQY
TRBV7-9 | ASSFGGSQPQH
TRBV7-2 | ASSPGADYFSYEQY
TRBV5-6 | ASSPWGASRSGELF